Presented here are 32 T cell receptor beta chains from one specimen sequenced in a study of T cell clonality in common variable immunodeficiency. General study points: In common variable immunodeficiency, TCR beta chains reportedly carried fewer deletions and N-nucleotide insertions.

TCRdb's table, derived via immunoSEQ multiplex PCR, lists solely in-frame clones and lacks some. This repertoire holds roughly 39,000 clones, and none appear only once. Their specific antigens are unknown. Sequences were obtained from peripheral blood mononuclear cells. The origin of the receptors is a human donor with common variable immunodeficiency.

Comments on this clone: The observed sequence ends 3 residues before the CDR3 terminus, with the missing tail filled in from the germline J gene. J is TRBJ1-4 and V is TRBV7-6, with D tentatively TRBD1 (6 bases). CDR3 size: 15 residues. The germline V gene has CDR1 SGHVS and CDR2 FNYEAQ. V was pared by 2 bases and J by 7 bases, with 14 bases between. The sequenced CDR3 bases are TGTGCCAGCAGCTTATATGCAGGGGCTGGTGAAAAA. It encodes CASSLYAGAGEK. The complete CDR3 protein is CASSLYAGAGEKLFF.

Notes on this clone: The CDR3 extends 3 residues past the end of the read, so its final part is completed from the germline J gene. The chain links TRBV20-1 to TRBJ2-1; 8 bases are a match to TRBD2. Losses at the gene ends were 5 bases for V and 4 bases for J; bases not matched to a gene: 13. The CDR3 totals 16 residues. Germline-derived CDR1 and CDR2 are DFQATT and SNEGSKA (reference sequence). The CDR3 loop is CSASLPRGGTYNEQFF. The sequenced part of the CDR3 DNA is TGCAGTGCTTCCCTCCCTCGCGGGGGGACTTACAATGAG.

This clone came up a few times. The read terminates 3 residues before the CDR3 end, so the remaining end is supplied by the germline J gene. The genes are TRBV6-1 and TRBJ2-7; 12 bases agree with TRBD2. The CDR3 sequence is 16 residues long. In germline, CDR1 is MNHNS, CDR2 SASEGT. Losses at the gene ends were 2 bases for V and 2 bases for J; bases not matched to a gene: 4. This CDR3 is CASSEMRTSGTYEQYF. The sequenced part of the CDR3 DNA is TGTGCCAGCAGTGAAATGAGGACTAGCGGGACCTACGAG.

Worth noting for this clone: The read ends 3 residues shy of where the CDR3 ends; the end is completed using the germline J gene. The chain has TRBV18 and TRBJ2-7; 9 bases are a match to TRBD1. The CDR3 has 16 residues. The V segment lost 4 bases and the J segment 6 bases; nucleotides outside the gene matches: 13. Germline V gene data show CDR1 as KGHSH and CDR2 as LQKENI. The part of the CDR3 DNA that was read is TGTGCCAGCTCACGACCCGGGACAGGGAGGGTTAGCGAG. Encoded protein: CASSRPGTGRVSE. The full CDR3 reads CASSRPGTGRVSEQYF.

Regarding this clone: From the germline J gene comes the end of the CDR3, since the read stops 3 residues before it. The J gene is TRBJ2-5, the V gene TRBV5-1; D is ambiguous. Trimming removed 4 bases at V and 5 bases at J, with 6 bases between. CDR3 length: 11 amino acids. Looked up from germline, CDR1 is SGHRS and CDR2 is YFSETQ. The part of the CDR3 DNA that was read is TGCGCCAGCAGCCGCGAGGAGACC. Encoded protein: CASSREET. The full CDR3 reads CASSREETQYF.

There are a few counts of this clone. The read ends 3 residues before the CDR3 terminus; that terminus is restored from the germline J gene. V gene TRBV7-8 combines with J gene TRBJ1-5; tentative D call: TRBD1 (5 bases). The germline V and J ends were trimmed by 0 bases and 2 bases, with 11 bases remaining between them. Germline loops: CDR1 SGHVS, CDR2 FQNEAQ. The CDR3 loop spans 16 amino acids. The CDR3 DNA, read in part, is TGTGCCAGCAGCTTAGCGTTGGGAGGGGGCAATCAGCCC. As protein: CASSLALGGGNQP. In full, the CDR3 is CASSLALGGGNQPQHF. The variable domain in full, with the rest retrieved from reference TRBV7-8 and TRBJ1-5, is GAGVSQSPRYKVAKRGQDVALRCDPISGHVSLFWYQQALGQGPEFLTYFQNEAQLDKSGLPSDRFFAERPEGSVSTLKIQRTQQEDSAVYLCASSLALGGGNQPQHFGDGTRLSIL.

The DNA read from the CDR3 is TGTGCCAGCAGCTTAGACACACGAAATGAG. The encoded protein is CASSLDTRNE. The whole CDR3 protein reads CASSLDTRNEQFF. The V call is TRBV7-2, the J call TRBJ2-1; D call uncertain. The read finishes 3 residues shy of the CDR3 end, and the germline J gene is used to complete it. Looked up from germline, CDR1 is SGHTA and CDR2 is FQGNSA. CDR3 length: 13 residues. With 1 base removed from V and 7 bases from J, the gap between germline ends came to 8 bases. The whole variable domain, remainder taken from reference TRBV7-2 and TRBJ2-1, is GAGVSQSPSNKVTEKGKDVELRCDPISGHTALYWYRQSLGQGLEFLIYFQGNSAPDKSGLPSDRFSAERTGGSVSTLTIQRTQQEDSAVYLCASSLDTRNEQFFGPGTRLTVL.

There are a few counts of this clone. The CDR3 end lies 3 residues beyond the end of the read and is filled in from the germline J gene. The J gene is TRBJ1-1, the V gene TRBV11-2; 8 bases are a match to TRBD1. Germline trimming cut 3 bases from V and 5 bases from J; bases unmatched to any gene: 2. This CDR3 is 13 amino acids long. Germline CDR1 and CDR2: SGHAT and FQNNGV. The CDR3 loop is CASSFGQGTEAFF. The CDR3 DNA, read in part, is TGTGCCAGCAGCTTTGGACAGGGAACTGAA.

A note on this clone: The read finishes 3 residues shy of the CDR3 end, and the germline J gene is used to complete it. The J gene is TRBJ1-5, the V gene TRBV19; TRBD1 is a possible D gene (5 bases). V lost 3 bases, J lost 6 bases, and 15 bases lay in between. Germline assignment: CDR1 LNHDA and CDR2 SQIVND (reference sequence). There are 15 residues in the CDR3. Partial CDR3 DNA: TGTGCCAGTAGTATGGGCCCGGGGGTCGGTCAGCCC. Translation gives CASSMGPGVGQP. The entire CDR3 protein is CASSMGPGVGQPQHF.

Notes on this clone: The read halts 3 residues ahead of the CDR3 end, with the missing end drawn from the germline J gene. The chain is built from TRBV7-2 and TRBJ1-3, with TRBD1 matching over 9 bases. The CDR3 runs to 15 residues. Germline V gives CDR1 SGHTA, CDR2 FQGNSA. The V gene end was trimmed by 5 bases and the J gene end by 4 bases; junction bases not matched to a gene: 6. CDR3 region: CASSMDRGTGNTIYF. The DNA read from the CDR3 is TGTGCCAGCAGCATGGACAGGGGTACAGGAAACACC.

In regard to this clone: The sequenced fragment ends 3 residues before the CDR3 boundary, so the rest is inferred from the germline J gene. The chain employs TRBV5-5 and TRBJ1-4; TRBD1 matches at 7 bases. Germline values: CDR1 SGHKS, CDR2 YYEKEE (reference sequence). Unmatched junction bases numbered 10, after V lost 4 bases and J lost 7 bases. The CDR3 has 15 amino acids. The CDR3 is CASSRTGQSVEKLFF. The DNA read from the CDR3 is TGTGCCAGCAGCCGAACGGGACAGTCAGTTGAAAAA.

Remarks on this clone: The CDR3 goes on 3 residues after the read ends, and that part is filled in from the germline J gene. The V and J genes are TRBV18 and TRBJ1-5, with 9 bases matching TRBD1. The CDR3 runs to 15 residues. Germline V gene sequence: CDR1 KGHSH, CDR2 LQKENI. Unmatched junction bases numbered 7, after V lost 5 bases and J lost 5 bases. The CDR3 sequence is CASSSGQGPYQPQHF. Partial CDR3 DNA: TGTGCCAGCTCATCCGGACAGGGGCCCTATCAGCCC.

This clone showed up many times. The CDR3 extends 3 residues past the end of the read, so its final part is completed from the germline J gene. J is TRBJ2-7 and V is TRBV10-1, with a tentative D call TRBD2 (5 bases). With 3 bases removed from V and 2 bases from J, the gap between germline ends came to 11 bases. CDR1 and CDR2 (germline): WNHNN, SYGVQD (reference sequence). The CDR3 consists of 14 residues. CDR3 DNA (partial): TGCGCCAGCAGTGACCCCCGGGGTCCCTACGAG. The encoded protein is CASSDPRGPYE. The whole CDR3 protein reads CASSDPRGPYEQYF.

This clone was seen at least ten times. Read data end 3 residues before the CDR3 end; the end is taken from the germline J gene. The rearrangement joins TRBV11-2 to TRBJ2-7, with TRBD1 as a possible D gene (5 bases). CDR3 size: 15 residues. Germline lookup yields CDR1 SGHAT and CDR2 FQNNGV. Trimming took off 1 base at V and 3 bases at J, with 13 bases between the two ends. The CDR3 reads CASSLVTGSIYEQYF. Partial CDR3 DNA: TGTGCCAGCAGCTTAGTCACAGGTTCCATCTACGAG.

This clone was detected only a few times. The read ends 3 residues before the CDR3 terminus; that terminus is restored from the germline J gene. This chain uses TRBV19 with TRBJ2-2; tentative D call: TRBD2 (6 bases). The germline CDR1 and CDR2 sequences are LNHDA and SQIVND (reference sequence). V lost 7 bases, J lost 1 base, and 19 bases lay in between. This CDR3 contains 17 residues. CDR3: CASNIPRGGKNTGELFF. Incomplete CDR3 DNA: TGTGCCAGTAATATCCCGCGTGGGGGGAAGAACACCGGGGAG.

This clone was seen at least ten times. The CDR3 end falls 3 residues outside the read, so it is completed with the germline J gene. This rearrangement joins TRBV7-2 to TRBJ2-5; tentative D call: TRBD2 (5 bases). Germline V gene sequence: CDR1 SGHTA, CDR2 FQGNSA. Trimming removed 7 bases from V and 3 bases from J, with 12 bases in between. The CDR3 totals 13 residues. The CDR3 spells CASNRIGEETQYF. The sequenced part of the CDR3 DNA is TGTGCCAGCAACCGCATCGGGGAAGAGACC.

About this clone itself: The CDR3 goes on 3 residues after the read ends, and that part is filled in from the germline J gene. V usage is TRBV20-1 and J usage is TRBJ2-5, with 9 bases fitting TRBD1. Germline trimming cut 1 base from V and 4 bases from J; bases unmatched to any gene: 4. The length of the CDR3 is 14 residues. Germline V lookup: CDR1 DFQATT, CDR2 SNEGSKA (reference sequence). The sequenced CDR3 bases are TGCAGTGCTAGAGCCACGACAGGGGGAGAGACC. It yields the protein CSARATTGGET. The full CDR3 protein reads CSARATTGGETQYF.

This clone was seen many times. The read ends 3 residues shy of where the CDR3 ends; the end is completed using the germline J gene. The chain joins TRBV10-3 to TRBJ2-3; D ambiguous. The CDR3 runs to 12 residues. V was shortened by 7 bases and J by 4 bases, with 9 bases between the two germline ends. Per the germline V gene, CDR1 is ENHRY and CDR2 is SYGVKD. The CDR3 bases that were read are TGTGCCATCATGGGCAGTTCAGATACG. Protein product: CAIMGSSDT. The complete CDR3 protein is CAIMGSSDTQYF.

Remarks on this clone: The sequenced fragment ends 3 residues before the CDR3 boundary, so the rest is inferred from the germline J gene. V is TRBV5-1 and J is TRBJ2-5, with TRBD1 matching 10 bases. The germline gives CDR1 SGHRS, CDR2 YFSETQ. The CDR3 has 15 amino acids. J was trimmed by 4 bases and V by 4 bases; bases with no gene match: 7. CDR3 bases read: TGCGCCAGCAGCGCCTCCGGGACAGGGGTAGAGACC. It translates to CASSASGTGVET. In full, the CDR3 reads CASSASGTGVETQYF. The full variable domain, with the rest looked up from reference TRBV5-1 and TRBJ2-5, is KAGVTQTPRYLIKTRGQQVTLSCSPISGHRSVSWYQQTPGQGLQFLFEYFSETQRNKGNFPGRFSGRQFSNSRSEMNVSTLELGDSALYLCASSASGTGVETQYFGPGTRLLVL.

Comment on this clone: The read finishes 3 residues shy of the CDR3 end, and the germline J gene is used to complete it. The chain recombines TRBV20-1 with TRBJ2-5; TRBD2 matches 7 bases. The CDR3 loop spans 13 amino acids. Unmatched junction bases numbered 8, after V lost 6 bases and J lost 4 bases. Per germline, CDR1 DFQATT and CDR2 SNEGSKA (reference sequence). The sequenced CDR3 bases are TGCAGTGCCCGTAGCGGGTCCTTAGAGACC. Its protein product is CSARSGSLET. The full-length CDR3 reads as CSARSGSLETQYF.

At least ten counts were recorded for this clone. The sequence runs out 3 residues before the end of the CDR3; the remainder is reconstructed from the germline J gene. This chain links TRBV7-6 with TRBJ2-2; TRBD2 agrees at 8 bases. The germline gives CDR1 SGHVS, CDR2 FNYEAQ. The V and J ends lost 7 bases and 3 bases, in that order; junction bases with no gene match: 7. This CDR3 comprises 15 residues. Incomplete CDR3 DNA: TGTGCCAGCACGGCTAGCGGGCAGCACACCGGGGAG. Its protein product is CASTASGQHTGE. The complete CDR3 sequence is CASTASGQHTGELFF.

The table lists this clone with many counts. The read halts 3 residues ahead of the CDR3 end, with the missing end drawn from the germline J gene. The chain joins TRBV20-1 to TRBJ1-2; D is unresolved. The V gene lost 0 bases and the J gene lost 4 bases, with 15 bases spanning the gap. The germline CDR1 and CDR2 sequences are DFQATT and SNEGSKA (reference sequence). CDR3 size: 15 residues. Here the CDR3 reads CSARDPSRAGYGYTF. CDR3 DNA, as far as it was read: TGCAGTGCTAGAGATCCCTCACGCGCCGGCTATGGC.

This clone was detected a few times. The CDR3 end falls 3 residues outside the read, so it is completed with the germline J gene. The chain links TRBV20-1 to TRBJ2-1, with D unclear. Germline CDR1 DFQATT, CDR2 SNEGSKA (reference sequence). V lost 2 bases, J lost 0 bases, and 8 bases lay in between. The CDR3 covers 14 residues. CDR3 region: CSARMLGSYNEQFF. The covered CDR3 bases are TGCAGTGCTAGAATGCTAGGCTCCTACAATGAG.

There are a few counts of this clone. CDR3 sequence: CAWSGTNRNEQFF. CDR3 DNA, as far as it was read: TGTGCCTGGAGCGGGACTAATCGGAATGAG. The chain uses TRBV30 and TRBJ2-1, with TRBD2 matching 7 bases. The read terminates 3 residues before the CDR3 end, so the remaining end is supplied by the germline J gene. The CDR3 runs to 13 residues. In germline, CDR1 is GTSNPN, CDR2 SVGIG (reference sequence). The V segment lost 3 bases and the J segment 7 bases; nucleotides outside the gene matches: 6.

In this sample, this clone turned up a few times. The sequenced CDR3 bases are TGTGCCAGCAGCTTATACGGACAGGGGGCAGGTGGC. Its translation: CASSLYGQGAGG. The entire CDR3 protein is CASSLYGQGAGGYTF. The chain recombines TRBV7-8 with TRBJ1-2; TRBD1 matches at 11 bases. The CDR3 end is not reached by the read, which stops 3 residues before it; the germline J gene fills it in. The CDR3 totals 15 residues. V shed 2 bases, J shed 7 bases, and the junction held 6 bases outside the gene matches. The germline CDR1 and CDR2 sequences are SGHVS and FQNEAQ.

This clone was recorded many times. Coverage ceases 3 residues before the CDR3 finishes, and the germline J gene fills in the end. This sequence joins TRBV5-4 and TRBJ2-1; 13 positions match TRBD2. Looked up from germline, CDR1 is SGHNT and CDR2 is YYREEE (reference sequence). This CDR3 contains 15 residues. V shed 4 bases and J 4 bases; nucleotides not matched to a gene: 2. CDR3: CASSRTSGGYNEQFF. CDR3 DNA (partial): TGTGCCAGCAGCCGGACTAGCGGGGGTTACAATGAG.

Concerning this clone: The read halts 3 residues ahead of the CDR3 end, with the missing end drawn from the germline J gene. This chain joins TRBV29-1 and TRBJ2-1, with D perhaps TRBD2 (6 bases). The germline CDR1 and CDR2 sequences are SQVTM and ANQGSEA. The ends were cut back, 2 bases at V and 8 bases at J, with 19 bases in the middle. This CDR3 comprises 15 residues. CDR3 DNA, as far as it was read: TGCAGCGTTGAAAAGGGACTCTCCGATCACGATGAG. This translates into CSVEKGLSDHDE. The whole CDR3 sequence is CSVEKGLSDHDEQFF.

This clone has a count of ten or more. The DNA ends 3 residues before the CDR3 does, and the rest of the CDR3 is filled in from the germline J gene. The V gene is TRBV6-2 or TRBV6-3, the J gene TRBJ2-4, with D possibly being TRBD1 (5 bases). Germline V lookup: CDR1 MNHEY, CDR2 SVGEGT. The CDR3 runs 16 residues. V was cut by 2 bases and J by 2 bases, with 13 bases left in between. The CDR3 here is CASSYQGPVSKNIQYF. The DNA read from the CDR3 is TGTGCCAGCAGTTACCAGGGCCCGGTGTCCAAAAACATT.

This clone was counted between two and nine times. The CDR3 goes on 3 residues after the read ends, and that part is filled in from the germline J gene. J is TRBJ2-1 and V is TRBV6-2 or TRBV6-3; unclear D gene. The CDR3 is 15 amino acids. The germline gives CDR1 MNHEY, CDR2 SVGEGT. V was shortened by 5 bases and J by 0 bases, with 11 bases between the two germline ends. CDR3 amino acids: CASSRVLSSYNEQFF. The part of the CDR3 DNA that was read is TGTGCCAGCAGTCGGGTCCTGAGCTCCTACAATGAG.

This clone has a count of ten or more. The read terminates 3 residues before the CDR3 end, so the remaining end is supplied by the germline J gene. This chain links TRBV30 with TRBJ1-2; no clear D. The CDR3 extends over 15 amino acids. The germline V gene encodes CDR1 GTSNPN and CDR2 SVGIG (reference sequence). The part of the CDR3 DNA that was read is TGTGCCTGGAGGGCGGAGTCTTACCTATACTCCCAC. This sequence encodes CAWRAESYLYSH. The full CDR3 is CAWRAESYLYSHYTF.

CDR3: CASSSAGRANNEQFF. The part of the CDR3 DNA that was read is TGTGCCAGCAGCTCCGCGGGGCGGGCCAACAATGAG. This chain uses TRBV7-8 with TRBJ2-1; maybe TRBD2 (6 bases). The CDR3 goes on 3 residues after the read ends, and that part is filled in from the germline J gene. The CDR3 consists of 15 residues. The V end lost 4 bases, the J end lost 5 bases, and 15 bases lay between the germline ends. CDR1 is SGHVS and CDR2 is FQNEAQ in the germline V gene.

On this clone: The read stops 3 residues short of the end of the CDR3; the missing end is completed from the germline J gene. This chain links TRBV19 with TRBJ1-3, with TRBD1 as a possible D gene (6 bases). V was shortened by 3 bases and J by 4 bases, with 22 bases between the two germline ends. The CDR3 sequence is 18 residues long. Germline CDR1 LNHDA, CDR2 SQIVND (reference sequence). The part of the CDR3 DNA that was read is TGTGCCAGTAGTATCGGAAGGAAACAGGGTTCTACCGGAAACACC. Its translation is CASSIGRKQGSTGNT. The whole CDR3 sequence is CASSIGRKQGSTGNTIYF.